Each of the 19 T cell receptor beta chains below was sequenced from the same sample in a study of cytomegalovirus exposure and HLA in healthy donors. Use of 60 Vbeta and 13 Jbeta primers characterized the PCR. Sequencing used immunoSEQ multiplex PCR; TCRdb keeps in-frame clones, though not all of them. The data show some 130,000 clones, with around 70% seen just once and approximately 7% held by the top ten. Sequencing was performed on PBMCs. These receptor sequences come from a male donor in good health and CMV-seronegative.

This clone occurred a few times. This chain uses TRBV19 with TRBJ2-6; 8 nucleotides align to TRBD1. After removal of 6 bases from V and 4 bases from J, the junction contained 5 bases not matched to a gene. The CDR3 totals 15 residues. Germline V CDR1 and CDR2: LNHDA, SQIVND (reference sequence). The CDR3 DNA is TGTGCCAGTAGCCCCGACAGGGGAGGGGCCAACGTCCTGACTTTC. Its translation: CASSPDRGGANVLTF. The variable domain in full, completed from reference TRBV19 and TRBJ2-6, reads DGGITQSPKYLFRKEGQNVTLSCEQNLNHDAMYWYRQDPGQGLRLIYYSQIVNDFQKGDIAEGYSVSREKKESFPLTVTSAQKNPTAFYLCASSPDRGGANVLTFGAGSRLTVL.

V usage is TRBV27 and J usage is TRBJ2-5; tentatively, D is TRBD1 (6 bases). The DNA end favors TRBJ2-7, so the J call may be wrong. CDR1 is MNHEY and CDR2 is SMNVEV in the germline V gene (reference sequence). The CDR3 loop spans 14 amino acids. CDR3 coding DNA: TGTGCCAGCAGTCCCCAGGGACACCCCCACGAGCAGTACTTC. Translating gives CASSPQGHPHEQYF.

This clone was seen more than once but under ten times. The CDR3 DNA reads as TGTGCCAGCAGCATCACTAGCGGGGGGGCCCGGGATGAGCAGTTCTTC. Translated: CASSITSGGARDEQFF. The V call is TRBV13, the J call TRBJ2-1; TRBD2 matches at 13 bases. This CDR3 is 16 amino acids long. Germline lookup yields CDR1 PRHDT and CDR2 FYEKMQ (reference sequence). V lost 5 bases, J lost 8 bases, and 9 bases stayed unmatched.

V and J are TRBV29-1 and TRBJ2-1; 9 bases are shared with TRBD2. This CDR3 region has 12 residues. The junction had 2 bases not matched to a gene; V was cut back by 4 bases and J by 7 bases. Per the germline V gene, CDR1 is SQVTM and CDR2 is ANQGSEA. The CDR3 DNA follows: TGCAGCGTTGCTAGCGGGAAGAATGAGCAGTTCTTC. Translating it yields CSVASGKNEQFF.

V is TRBV5-8 and J is TRBJ2-1, with 11 nucleotides matching TRBD2. The junction had 4 bases not matched to a gene; V was cut back by 0 bases and J by 5 bases. The CDR3 has 16 residues. CDR1 and CDR2 (germline): SGHTS, YDEGEE. The CDR3 region has the DNA TGTGCCAGCAGCTTGGTTCTAGCGGGGGGAAACAATGAGCAGTTCTTC. The encoded protein is CASSLVLAGGNNEQFF.

About this clone: Mismatch with germline at one junction end may stem from a read error. The chain links TRBV5-8 to TRBJ1-2; D uncertain. Germline assignment: CDR1 SGHTS and CDR2 YDEGEE. This CDR3 spans 11 amino acids. The CDR3 protein is CASSLGLNYPF. The CDR3, as DNA: TGTGCCAGCAGCTTGGGACTTAATTACCCCTTC. Complete variable domain (other parts from reference TRBV5-8 and TRBJ1-2): EAGVTQSPTHLIKTRGQQATLRCSPISGHTSVYWYQQALGLGLQFLLWYDEGEERNRGNFPPRFSGRQFPNYSSELNVNALELEDSALYLCASSLGLNYPFGSGTRLTVV.

This sequence joins TRBV28 and TRBJ2-5; 7 nucleotides line up with TRBD2. The J call may be incorrect, as the DNA end agrees better with TRBJ2-7. Germline values: CDR1 MDHEN, CDR2 SYDVKM. This CDR3 has 16 amino acids. For the CDR3, the DNA is TGTGCCAGCAGTGGCCCCGGGACTACCACCTCCTACGAGCAGTACTTC. Amino acid sequence: CASSGPGTTTSYEQYF.

The rearrangement links TRBV7-9 to TRBJ1-1; 9 nucleotides agree with TRBD1. Germline CDR1 SEHNR, CDR2 FQNEAQ (reference sequence). The V segment lost 5 bases and the J segment 5 bases; nucleotides outside the gene matches: 6. CDR3 size: 14 residues. The CDR3 nucleotides read TGTGCCAGCAGCCTAGGACAGGGGCGGACTGAAGCTTTCTTT. Translating it yields CASSLGQGRTEAFF.

This chain connects TRBV7-2 to TRBJ2-3; 11 positions agree with TRBD2. The CDR3 covers 13 residues. With V trimmed by 2 bases and J by 11 bases, 3 bases remained unmatched. Germline V gene data show CDR1 as SGHTA and CDR2 as FQGNSA. CDR3: CASSLTTSGGQYF. The CDR3 DNA reads as TGTGCCAGCAGCTTAACTACTAGCGGGGGGCAGTATTTT.

This clone was found a few times. The chain has TRBV10-3 and TRBJ2-3; no clear D. Per the germline V gene, CDR1 is ENHRY and CDR2 is SYGVKD. This CDR3 has 15 amino acids. Trimming left V 2 bases short and J 3 bases short, with 12 bases between. The DNA of the CDR3 is TGTGCCATCAGTGAGGATCCTATGAATACAGATACGCAGTATTTT. This codes for CAISEDPMNTDTQYF.

This clone was seen only a few times. The chain couples TRBV29-1 to TRBJ2-1; D uncertain. From germline, CDR1 is SQVTM and CDR2 ANQGSEA. V was cut by 7 bases and J by 8 bases, with 12 bases left in between. This CDR3 has 11 amino acids. As DNA, the CDR3 is TGCAGCGCGTCGCAGGTCGATGAGCAGTTCTTC. This translates into CSASQVDEQFF.

The chain is built from TRBV6-1 and TRBJ1-5; the D is unclear. Trimming shortened V by 5 bases and J by 0 bases, and 8 bases separated the two germline ends. CDR3 length: 14 residues. CDR1 and CDR2 (germline): MNHNS, SASEGT. Here the CDR3 reads CASSSEYSNQPQHF. As DNA, the CDR3 is TGTGCCAGCAGTTCTGAGTATAGCAATCAGCCCCAGCATTTT.

The V and J genes are TRBV11-2 and TRBJ1-3; D gene ambiguous. The CDR3 is 17 amino acids. V shed 3 bases and J shed 0 bases, with 15 bases lying between them. Germline values: CDR1 SGHAT, CDR2 FQNNGV. In DNA, the CDR3 is TGTGCCAGCAGCTTGTATGGACCGACTATCTCTGGAAACACCATATATTTT. It yields the protein CASSLYGPTISGNTIYF.

The J gene is TRBJ1-2, the V gene TRBV7-8, with 8 bases identical to TRBD1. Germline loops: CDR1 SGHVS, CDR2 FQNEAQ. This CDR3 is 15 amino acids long. V was pared by 1 base and J by 6 bases, with 7 bases of the junction left unmatched. DNA of the CDR3: TGTGCCAGCAGCTTAGAGGAGACAGGGGTCGATGGCTACACCTTC. Residues: CASSLEETGVDGYTF.

This clone was counted a single time. The gene calls are TRBV27 and TRBJ1-1; tentative D call: TRBD1 (6 bases). This CDR3 has 15 residues. The V end was cut by 5 bases, the J end by 1 base, with 14 bases between. CDR1 is MNHEY, CDR2 SMNVEV, per germline (reference sequence). The CDR3 sequence: CASSLQTGPNTEAFF. CDR3 DNA: TGTGCCAGCAGTCTCCAGACAGGACCGAACACTGAAGCTTTCTTT.

This chain connects TRBV2 to TRBJ1-5; 7 bases map to TRBD1. The germline V gene has CDR1 SNHLY and CDR2 FYNNEI. CDR3 length equals 14 residues. J gave up 7 bases and V 7 bases, and 10 bases lay outside the gene matches. CDR3 nucleotides: TGTGCCAGCACTTGGACAGGCCCCGAACAGCCCCAGCATTTT. Residues: CASTWTGPEQPQHF.

This chain joins TRBV7-3 and TRBJ1-2, with D possibly matching TRBD1 (5 bases). V shed 5 bases and J shed 8 bases, with 15 bases lying between them. The CDR3 spans 13 residues. Germline CDR1 is SGHTA and CDR2 is FQGTGA. The CDR3 region is CASSPTGGYGYTF. The DNA of the CDR3 is TGTGCCAGCAGCCCCACGGGGGGGTACGGCTACACCTTC.

V usage is TRBV30 and J usage is TRBJ1-2; D ambiguous. CDR1 GTSNPN and CDR2 SVGIG come from the germline V gene (reference sequence). The CDR3 sequence is 15 residues long. Trimming removed 4 bases from V and 11 bases from J, with 26 bases in between. This chain's CDR3 is CAWIGTGSKAMGYTF. DNA of the CDR3: TGTGCCTGGATAGGTACGGGATCAAAAGCAATGGGGTACACCTTC.

The chain carries TRBV5-1 and TRBJ1-1, with D possibly matching TRBD1 (5 bases). In germline, CDR1 is SGHRS, CDR2 YFSETQ. V dropped 3 bases and J dropped 3 bases, with 15 bases sitting between them. The CDR3 is 15 residues long. The CDR3 loop reads CASSSRTGVDTEAFF. Written as DNA, the CDR3 is TGCGCCAGCAGCTCCCGGACGGGGGTCGACACTGAAGCTTTCTTT.